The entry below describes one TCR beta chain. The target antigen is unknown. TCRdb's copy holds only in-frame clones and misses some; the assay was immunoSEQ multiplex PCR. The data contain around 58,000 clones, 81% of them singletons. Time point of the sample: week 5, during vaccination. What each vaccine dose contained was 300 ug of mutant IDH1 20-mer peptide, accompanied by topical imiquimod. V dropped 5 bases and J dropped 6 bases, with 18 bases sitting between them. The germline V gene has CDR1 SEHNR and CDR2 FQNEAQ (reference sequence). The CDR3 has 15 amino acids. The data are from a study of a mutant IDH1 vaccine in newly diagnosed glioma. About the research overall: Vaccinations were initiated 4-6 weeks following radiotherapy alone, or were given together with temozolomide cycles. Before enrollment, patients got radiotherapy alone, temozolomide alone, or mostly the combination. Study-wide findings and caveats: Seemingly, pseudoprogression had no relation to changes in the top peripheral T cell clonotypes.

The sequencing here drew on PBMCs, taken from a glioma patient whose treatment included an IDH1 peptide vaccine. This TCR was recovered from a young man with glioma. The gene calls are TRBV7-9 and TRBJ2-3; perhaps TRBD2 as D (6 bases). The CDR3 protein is CASSETTKRADTQYF. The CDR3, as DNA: TGTGCCAGCAGCGAAACGACTAAGCGGGCGGATACGCAGTATTTT.